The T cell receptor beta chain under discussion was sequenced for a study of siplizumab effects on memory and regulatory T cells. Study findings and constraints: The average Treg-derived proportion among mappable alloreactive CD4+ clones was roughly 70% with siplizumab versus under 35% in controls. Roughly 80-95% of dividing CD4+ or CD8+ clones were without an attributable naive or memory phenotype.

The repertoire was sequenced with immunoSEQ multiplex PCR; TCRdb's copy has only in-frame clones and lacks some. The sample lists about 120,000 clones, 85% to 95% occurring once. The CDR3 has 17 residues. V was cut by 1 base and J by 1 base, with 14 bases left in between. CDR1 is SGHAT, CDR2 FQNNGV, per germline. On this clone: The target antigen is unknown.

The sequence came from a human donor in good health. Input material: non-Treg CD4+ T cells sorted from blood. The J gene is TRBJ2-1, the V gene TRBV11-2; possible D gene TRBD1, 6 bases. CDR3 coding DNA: TGTGCCAGCAGCTTAGGTTTAAGAGGGGGTTCCTACAATGAGCAGTTCTTC. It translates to CASSLGLRGGSYNEQFF.